The 2 T cell receptor beta chains given below trace back to one sample, sequenced in a study of T cell repertoires in cytomegalovirus infection. TCRdb recomputed calls from the reads with MiXCR, one row per CDR3 protein. Of about 530,000 distinct CDR3 sequences detected, around 27% appear once; the ten largest clones hold around 14%. Sequenced sample: PBMCs. These receptors came from a human donor in good health (CMV status not recorded). Some clones in this sample may be carry-over from other donors' samples.

This clonotype appeared a few times. CDR3 loop: CASSTHLEQYF. The CDR3 DNA reads as TGTGCCAGCAGTACCCACCTCGAGCAGTACTTC. The V gene is TRBV28, the J gene TRBJ2-7, with no clear D. There are 11 residues in the CDR3. Germline CDR1 and CDR2: MDHEN and SYDVKM. With 5 bases removed from V and 6 bases from J, the gap between germline ends came to 8 bases.

The CDR3 nucleotides read TGTGCCAGCAGCCCCAATCGATGGGCGGGGAGGAATGAGCAGTTCTTC. This codes for CASSPNRWAGRNEQFF. The V and J genes are TRBV11-2 and TRBJ2-1, with D tentatively TRBD2 (6 bases). Between the trimmed V and J ends, which lost 5 bases and 7 bases, there was a span of 21 bases. This CDR3 comprises 16 residues. Germline-derived CDR1 and CDR2 are SGHAT and FQNNGV.